What follows are 3 T cell receptor beta chains derived from one specimen sequenced in a study of identical twins. TCRdb re-called the 5' RACE reads through MiXCR, storing one row per CDR3 protein. The profile shows roughly 770,000 distinct CDR3 sequences, 15% to 20% of them singletons. These same data were also listed under a study on T cells expressing NK-cell markers.

The sample was PBMCs. All receptors derive from a woman aged 18-29 years in good health.

V gene TRBV15 combines with J gene TRBJ2-1; TRBD2 agrees at 14 bases. CDR1 is LNHNV and CDR2 is YYDKDF in the germline V gene (reference sequence). The J segment lost 8 bases and the V segment lost 5 bases, leaving 11 bases of the junction unmatched. This CDR3 has 17 amino acids. The CDR3 protein is CATSSRLAGGPGHEQFF. CDR3 sequence (DNA): TGTGCCACCAGCTCCCGACTAGCGGGAGGGCCTGGGCATGAGCAGTTCTTC.

As DNA, the CDR3 is TGCAGCGTTCAAACAGGGGGTCGTGAGCAGTTCTTC. This codes for CSVQTGGREQFF. The chain couples TRBV29-1 to TRBJ2-1, with 8 bases identical to TRBD1. CDR3 size: 12 residues. Trimming took 5 bases from V and 9 from J; bases not matched to a gene: 6. Germline V gene lookup returns CDR1 SQVTM and CDR2 ANQGSEA.

This clonotype was observed a few times. The chain couples TRBV29-1 to TRBJ2-1; 8 bases align to TRBD2. V was pared by 4 bases and J by 0 bases, with 8 bases of the junction left unmatched. The germline V gene encodes CDR1 SQVTM and CDR2 ANQGSEA. The length of the CDR3 is 16 residues. CDR3: CSVVGVAGSSYNEQFF. DNA for the CDR3: TGCAGCGTTGTCGGAGTAGCGGGAAGCTCCTACAATGAGCAGTTCTTC.